This T cell receptor beta chain was recorded in a study of blood T cell repertoires in COVID-19. The CDR3 runs to 13 residues. Trimming took off 5 bases at V and 5 bases at J, with 12 bases between the two ends. In germline, CDR1 is PRHDT, CDR2 FYEKMQ (reference sequence). Data came from immunoSEQ multiplex PCR; TCRdb stores just in-frame clones and leaves some out. The table lists roughly 42,000 clones, 80% to 90% of them singletons. The clonotype was recovered from a man aged 25 to 45 with active or convalescent COVID-19. Sequencing used peripheral blood. V and J are TRBV13 and TRBJ2-5, with no clear D. The CDR3, as DNA: TGTGCCAGCAGCCCCCGTCGTGTGGAGACCCAGTACTTC. Residues: CASSPRRVETQYF.